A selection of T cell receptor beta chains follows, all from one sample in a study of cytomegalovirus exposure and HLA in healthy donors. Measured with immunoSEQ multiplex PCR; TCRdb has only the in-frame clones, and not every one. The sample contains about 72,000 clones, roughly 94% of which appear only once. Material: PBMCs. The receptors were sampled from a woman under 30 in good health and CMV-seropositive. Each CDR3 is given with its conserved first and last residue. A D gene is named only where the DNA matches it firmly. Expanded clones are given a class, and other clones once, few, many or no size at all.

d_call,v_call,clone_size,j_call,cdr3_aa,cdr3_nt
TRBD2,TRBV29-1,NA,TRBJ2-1,CTGGRVDEQFF,TGCACGGGCGGGAGGGTCGATGAGCAGTTCTTC
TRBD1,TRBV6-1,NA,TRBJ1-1,CASSESFGQAPAEAFF,TGTGCCAGCAGTGAGTCGTTTGGACAGGCCCCGGCTGAAGCTTTCTTT
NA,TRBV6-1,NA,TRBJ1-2,CASSEANYGYTF,TGTGCCAGCAGTGAGGCAAACTATGGCTACACCTTC
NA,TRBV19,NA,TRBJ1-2,CASRPPHTGLYGYTF,TGTGCCAGTAGACCCCCTCACACTGGACTTTATGGCTACACCTTC
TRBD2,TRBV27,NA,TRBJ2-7,CASSLIAGGYEQYF,TGTGCCAGCAGCCTTATAGCGGGAGGTTACGAGCAGTACTTC
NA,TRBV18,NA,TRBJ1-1,CASSLAVGDTEAFF,TGTGCCAGCTCATTGGCTGTCGGGGACACTGAAGCTTTCTTT
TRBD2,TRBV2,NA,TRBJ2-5,CASSSTSGTSLSETQYF,TGTGCCAGCAGCTCCACCTCCGGGACTAGCTTGTCGGAGACCCAGTACTTC
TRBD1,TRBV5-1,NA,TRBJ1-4,CASSLLGTGDEKLFF,TGCGCCAGCAGCTTGCTTGGGACAGGGGACGAAAAACTGTTTTTT
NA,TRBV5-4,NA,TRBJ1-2,CASSSPVEGIGYGYTF,TGTGCCAGCAGCTCTCCGGTGGAGGGGATCGGCTATGGCTACACCTTC
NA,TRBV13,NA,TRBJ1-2,CASNNRAQGGYGYTF,TGTGCCAGCAACAATAGAGCCCAGGGAGGCTATGGCTACACCTTC
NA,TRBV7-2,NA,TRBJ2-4,CASSLSTGNIQYF,TGTGCCAGCAGCTTATCTACCGGAAACATTCAGTACTTC
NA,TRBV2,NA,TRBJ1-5,CASSKDRSGQPQHF,TGTGCCAGCAGTAAAGACAGATCGGGACAGCCCCAGCATTTT
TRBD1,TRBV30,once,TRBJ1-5,CAWSVLTGGNQPQHF,TGTGCCTGGAGTGTACTGACAGGGGGCAATCAGCCCCAGCATTTT